Each of the 29 T cell receptor beta chains below was sequenced from the same sample in a study of T cells after yellow fever vaccination. TCRdb reanalysed the 5' RACE reads using MiXCR and keeps one entry per CDR3 protein. The table has some 400,000 distinct CDR3 sequences, about 6.2% seen once. Sequenced material: PBMCs, taken 5 days after the yellow fever booster vaccination. The receptors derive from a young man who received the YFV17D yellow fever vaccine.

This clonotype was observed many times. The V and J genes are TRBV7-2 and TRBJ1-5; D is ambiguous. The V and J ends lost 0 bases and 2 bases respectively, with 5 bases between them. There are 14 residues in the CDR3. The germline V gene has CDR1 SGHTA and CDR2 FQGNSA. The CDR3 DNA reads TGTGCCAGCAGCTTAGCCCAGGGCAATCAGCCCCAGCATTTT. Protein: CASSLAQGNQPQHF.

This clonotype has a handful of counts. CDR3 in amino acids: CASTRSGAVAYEQYF. CDR3 nucleotide sequence: TGTGCCAGCACCCGTTCAGGGGCGGTCGCCTACGAGCAGTACTTC. The chain couples TRBV27 to TRBJ2-7; D is perhaps TRBD1 (6 bases). The germline V gene encodes CDR1 MNHEY and CDR2 SMNVEV (reference sequence). This CDR3 comprises 15 residues. V was pared by 7 bases and J by 2 bases, with 18 bases between.

The rearrangement links TRBV6-5 to TRBJ2-3; TRBD2 matches at 8 bases. Unmatched junction bases numbered 6, after V lost 4 bases and J lost 0 bases. Germline CDR1 is MNHEY and CDR2 is SVGAGI. There are 16 residues in the CDR3. DNA of the CDR3: TGTGCCAGCAGTTCGATACTAGCGGATAGCACAGATACGCAGTATTTT. Its translation is CASSSILADSTDTQYF.

This clonotype was recorded at least ten times. The chain joins TRBV7-9 to TRBJ1-1; perhaps TRBD1 as D (6 bases). Germline V CDR1 and CDR2: SEHNR, FQNEAQ (reference sequence). This CDR3 comprises 15 residues. Trimming cost V 9 bases and J 6 bases, with 23 bases left between them. Here the CDR3 reads CASTKLPGVKSEAFF. For the CDR3, the DNA is TGTGCCAGTACTAAACTTCCAGGGGTGAAGTCTGAAGCTTTCTTT.

In this sample, this clonotype turned up a few times. The chain is built from TRBV7-9 and TRBJ2-7; D gene unclear. Trimming took off 3 bases at V and 2 bases at J, with 11 bases between the two ends. The length of the CDR3 is 14 residues. Germline CDR1 SEHNR, CDR2 FQNEAQ (reference sequence). The CDR3 sequence is CASSLGTLAYEQYF. CDR3 sequence (DNA): TGTGCCAGCAGCTTGGGTACTCTGGCCTACGAGCAGTACTTC.

The chain combines TRBV7-2 with TRBJ2-5; weak D call: TRBD2 (5 bases). From germline, CDR1 is SGHTA and CDR2 FQGNSA. CDR3 length equals 13 residues. The V and J ends lost 6 bases and 2 bases respectively, with 10 bases between them. The CDR3 here is CASRAGVQETQYF. For the CDR3, the DNA is TGTGCCAGCAGAGCCGGGGTGCAAGAGACCCAGTACTTC.

The chain uses TRBV5-1 and TRBJ2-1, with TRBD2 matching 10 bases. Trimming removed 9 bases from V and 8 bases from J; junction bases left unmatched: 5. The CDR3 covers 12 residues. Germline lookup yields CDR1 SGHRS and CDR2 YFSETQ. CDR3 sequence reads: CANRAGGDEQFF. The CDR3 DNA reads TGCGCCAACCGAGCGGGAGGGGATGAGCAGTTCTTC.

This clonotype has a count of ten or more. The rearrangement joins TRBV7-2 to TRBJ2-2; D remains ambiguous. Germline CDR1 and CDR2: SGHTA and FQGNSA. The CDR3 consists of 13 residues. Trimming took 8 bases from V and 7 from J, leaving 14 bases between them. CDR3 in amino acids: CASSLGYVGELFF. Written as DNA, the CDR3 is TGTGCCAGCTCTCTTGGCTATGTCGGGGAGCTGTTTTTT.

The genes are TRBV20-1 and TRBJ2-3; 14 nucleotides line up with TRBD2. Trimming cost V 6 bases and J 7 bases; bases outside gene matches: 12. Germline V gene lookup returns CDR1 DFQATT and CDR2 SNEGSKA (reference sequence). This CDR3 contains 16 residues. The CDR3 sequence is CSATPFGTSGSNTQYF. The CDR3 nucleotides read TGCAGTGCCACCCCCTTCGGGACTAGCGGGAGTAATACGCAGTATTTT.

This clonotype was seen a few times. This rearrangement joins TRBV14 to TRBJ2-1; D call uncertain. Trimming pared 1 base from V and 9 bases from J, leaving 7 bases between. CDR1 is SGHDN and CDR2 is FVKESK in the germline V gene. The CDR3 covers 12 residues. CDR3 coding DNA: TGTGCCAGCAGCCAAGTCCCCCTTGAGCAGTTCTTC. Protein product: CASSQVPLEQFF. The full variable domain, completed using reference TRBV14 and TRBJ2-1, is EAGVTQFPSHSVIEKGQTVTLRCDPISGHDNLYWYRRVMGKEIKFLLHFVKESKQDESGMPNNRFLAERTGGTYSTLKVQPAELEDSGVYFCASSQVPLEQFFGPGTRLTVL.

This chain uses TRBV21-1 with TRBJ2-1; the table's D call of TRBD1 was not tested on the DNA. TRBV21-1 is reported as a pseudogene. The CDR3 sequence is 15 residues long. CDR3 nucleotide sequence: TGTGCCAGCAGCAAAGATCAGGGGGCGAACAATGAGCAGTTCTTC. Translated, it gives CASSKDQGANNEQFF.

V is TRBV3-1 and J is TRBJ2-5; D unresolved. The germline V gene encodes CDR1 LGHDT and CDR2 YNNKEL (reference sequence). With 3 bases removed from V and 0 bases from J, the gap between germline ends came to 5 bases. This CDR3 comprises 13 residues. CDR3 protein: CASSHSYQETQYF. The CDR3 DNA sequence: TGTGCCAGCAGCCACTCGTACCAAGAGACCCAGTACTTC.

This clonotype was observed a handful of times. This rearrangement joins TRBV20-1 to TRBJ2-1; 7 nucleotides match TRBD1. Germline V gene sequence: CDR1 DFQATT, CDR2 SNEGSKA (reference sequence). V shed 5 bases and J 4 bases; nucleotides not matched to a gene: 11. This CDR3 comprises 15 residues. Here the CDR3 reads CSAPRTGQAYNEQFF. As DNA, the CDR3 is TGCAGTGCTCCTAGGACAGGTCAAGCTTACAATGAGCAGTTCTTC.

This clonotype has just a few counts. The rearrangement links TRBV6-6 to TRBJ2-7; D ambiguous. In germline, CDR1 is MNHNY, CDR2 SVGAGI (reference sequence). This CDR3 has 12 amino acids. Trimming removed 6 bases from V and 5 bases from J, with 11 bases in between. The CDR3 nucleotides read TGTGCCAGCAGCCCCATTAGAGACGAGCAGTACTTC. This translates into CASSPIRDEQYF.

This clonotype was detected many times. The rearrangement links TRBV20-1 to TRBJ2-1, with 7 bases matching TRBD2. Unmatched junction bases numbered 2, after V lost 0 bases and J lost 0 bases. Germline-derived CDR1 and CDR2 are DFQATT and SNEGSKA (reference sequence). The CDR3 is made up of 15 amino acids. The CDR3 spells CSARDWGGSYNEQFF. The CDR3 region has the DNA TGCAGTGCTAGAGATTGGGGGGGCTCCTACAATGAGCAGTTCTTC.

The gene calls are TRBV4-2 and TRBJ2-3, with 7 bases matching TRBD2. CDR3 length equals 15 residues. Per the germline V gene, CDR1 is LGHNA and CDR2 is YNFKEQ. J gave up 6 bases and V 0 bases, and 6 bases lay outside the gene matches. CDR3 nucleotide sequence: TGTGCCAGCAGCCAAGATAGGACTAGTAGGGATACGCAGTATTTT. Translated: CASSQDRTSRDTQYF.

This chain joins TRBV5-6 and TRBJ2-7; perhaps TRBD2 as D (5 bases). The CDR3 spans 18 residues. V dropped 7 bases and J dropped 5 bases, with 31 bases sitting between them. The germline gives CDR1 SGHDT, CDR2 YYEEEE. The CDR3 sequence is CASRRLYGGVSNLDEQYF. The DNA of the CDR3 is TGTGCCAGCCGGAGACTCTACGGAGGTGTCTCCAACCTGGACGAGCAGTACTTC.

This clonotype was observed many times. The gene calls are TRBV2 and TRBJ2-1; 8 nucleotides line up with TRBD2. Per the germline V gene, CDR1 is SNHLY and CDR2 is FYNNEI. V lost 9 bases, J lost 8 bases, and 12 bases stayed unmatched. The CDR3 covers 14 residues. In DNA form, the CDR3 reads TGTGCCAGTTCGCCCGGGACTAGAGAGTATGAGCAGTTCTTC. This encodes CASSPGTREYEQFF.

This clonotype showed up just a few times. The chain has TRBV11-2 and TRBJ2-1; possible D gene TRBD1, 6 bases. V lost 5 bases and J 4 bases, leaving 15 bases between the germline ends. CDR1 is SGHAT, CDR2 FQNNGV, per germline. The length of the CDR3 is 15 residues. The CDR3 DNA reads TGTGCCAGCAGCCTATTAGGACAGCTGTACAATGAGCAGTTCTTC. Its protein product is CASSLLGQLYNEQFF.

The genes are TRBV19 and TRBJ1-5; 10 nucleotides line up with TRBD1. CDR1 and CDR2 from the germline V gene are LNHDA and SQIVND (reference sequence). The junction had 5 bases not matched to a gene; V was cut back by 3 bases and J by 3 bases. The CDR3 is made up of 16 amino acids. The CDR3 DNA reads as TGTGCCAGTAGTATCGGGACAGGGGCTTACAATCAGCCCCAGCATTTT. It encodes CASSIGTGAYNQPQHF.

V usage is TRBV7-9 and J usage is TRBJ2-7; weak D call: TRBD2 (6 bases). The V end lost 2 bases, the J end lost 7 bases, and 18 bases lay between the germline ends. Per germline, CDR1 SEHNR and CDR2 FQNEAQ (reference sequence). The CDR3 is made up of 15 amino acids. This CDR3 reads CASSLSGGKAKEQYF. The CDR3 DNA follows: TGTGCCAGCAGCTTATCAGGCGGGAAGGCAAAAGAGCAGTACTTC.

In this sample, this clonotype turned up a few times. Here the CDR3 DNA reads TGTGCCAGCAGTTCAACTACCAGTGATCAGTACTTC. Amino acid sequence: CASSSTTSDQYF. V and J are TRBV12-3 or TRBV12-4 and TRBJ2-7; no clear D gene. Trimming stripped 4 bases from V and 10 bases from J, with 14 bases between. The CDR3 contains 12 residues.

This clonotype was counted many times. The V and J genes are TRBV6-6 and TRBJ1-3; D is uncertain. Germline loops: CDR1 MNHNY, CDR2 SVGAGI (reference sequence). The CDR3 extends over 12 amino acids. V lost 8 bases to trimming and J lost 0 bases, with 5 bases between them. The CDR3 bases are TGTGCCAGCTCGGGCTCTGGAAACACCATATATTTT. Protein: CASSGSGNTIYF.

As regards this clonotype: This may be a read error: a much more frequent sequence differs by one nucleotide. The chain is built from TRBV5-1 and TRBJ2-7; D possibly corresponds to TRBD2 (5 bases). The CDR3 is 14 residues long. Per germline, CDR1 SGHRS and CDR2 YFSETQ. Trimming left V 4 bases short and J 3 bases short, with 14 bases between. CDR3 bases: TGCGCCAGCAGCCTTAGAGGAGAGGGCTACGAGCAGTACTTC. It specifies CASSLRGEGYEQYF.

The sample holds many counts of this clonotype. This chain uses TRBV7-9 with TRBJ2-1, with 7 bases that match TRBD1. Per the germline V gene, CDR1 is SEHNR and CDR2 is FQNEAQ (reference sequence). With 5 bases clipped from V and 4 bases from J, the junction kept 8 bases outside the gene matches. The CDR3 loop spans 15 amino acids. The CDR3 coding sequence is TGTGCCAGCAGCCTGGACAGGTTTCAGTACAATGAGCAGTTCTTC. It yields the protein CASSLDRFQYNEQFF.

This clonotype was detected ten times or more. This chain uses TRBV20-1 with TRBJ2-1; 14 bases are a match to TRBD2. This CDR3 is 14 amino acids long. With V trimmed by 8 bases and J by 7 bases, 7 bases remained unmatched. The germline gives CDR1 DFQATT, CDR2 SNEGSKA (reference sequence). The DNA of the CDR3 is TGCAGTCACCTTGGACTAGCGGGAGGTAATGAGCAGTTCTTC. It specifies CSHLGLAGGNEQFF.

This clonotype was counted a few times. This sequence joins TRBV20-1 and TRBJ2-1; perhaps TRBD2 as D (6 bases). Trimming pared 7 bases from V and 7 bases from J, leaving 20 bases between. The CDR3 runs to 14 residues. Germline V gives CDR1 DFQATT, CDR2 SNEGSKA (reference sequence). CDR3: CSVRMGGAYNEQFF. CDR3 DNA sequence: TGCAGTGTTAGGATGGGAGGTGCTTATAATGAGCAGTTCTTC.

This clonotype was recorded at least ten times. The CDR3 loop reads CASVTTGGRSYEQYF. The CDR3 nucleotides are TGTGCTAGTGTTACGACAGGGGGCCGATCCTACGAGCAGTACTTC. The chain joins TRBV12-5 to TRBJ2-7; 10 nucleotides agree with TRBD1. This CDR3 is built from 15 residues. With V trimmed by 7 bases and J by 1 base, 7 bases remained unmatched. Germline CDR1 reads LGHNT; CDR2 reads FRNRAP.

This clonotype was seen at least ten times. V usage is TRBV28 and J usage is TRBJ2-7, with TRBD1 matching over 10 bases. Trimming at V came to 8 bases and at J to 1 base, leaving 8 bases not matched to a gene. CDR1 is MDHEN and CDR2 is SYDVKM in the germline V gene. The CDR3 covers 15 residues. This CDR3 reads CASGTDRGMSYEQYF. The CDR3 DNA follows: TGTGCCAGCGGAACGGACAGGGGGATGTCCTACGAGCAGTACTTC.